Listed below are T cell receptor beta chains from one sample, sequenced in a study of breast tumors, draining lymph nodes, adjacent tissues. One entry per CDR3 protein, called by TCRdb with MiXCR from the multiplex PCR reads. The data contain about 230,000 distinct CDR3 sequences, 32% of them singletons. The specimen was axillary lymph node tissue. These receptors were obtained from a female donor with breast cancer. Some clones in this sample may be carry-over from other donors' samples. The CDR3 runs from the conserved cysteine through the conserved F or W. Fields, in order: clone size, V gene, J gene, D gene, CDR3 protein, CDR3 DNA. A D gene is named only where the DNA matches it firmly. Clone size appears in some rows only: once, few, many, or a class for an expanded clone.

size: -; V: TRBV20-1; J: TRBJ1-3; D: -; CDR3: CSARDPGRVSGNTIYF; DNA: TGCAGTGCTAGAGACCCGGGCAGGGTGTCTGGAAACACCATATATTTT
size: -; V: TRBV2; J: TRBJ2-3; D: TRBD2; CDR3: CASGDPGLAVTDTQYF; DNA: TGTGCCAGCGGAGACCCAGGACTAGCAGTCACTGATACGCAGTATTTT
size: -; V: TRBV7-3; J: TRBJ1-4; D: -; CDR3: CASSQGTGEKLFF; DNA: TGTGCCAGCAGCCAGGGGACCGGGGAAAAACTGTTTTTT
size: many; V: TRBV20-1; J: TRBJ2-1; D: -; CDR3: CSAKNAARNYNEQFF; DNA: TGCAGTGCTAAGAATGCGGCGCGGAATTACAATGAGCAGTTCTTC
size: many; V: TRBV25-1; J: TRBJ2-5; D: -; CDR3: CASSAPGGYETQYF; DNA: TGTGCCAGCAGTGCTCCGGGCGGGTATGAGACCCAGTACTTC
size: many; V: TRBV6-4; J: TRBJ2-3; D: TRBD1; CDR3: CASRKQGATDTQYF; DNA: TGTGCCAGCAGAAAACAGGGGGCAACAGATACGCAGTATTTT
size: many; V: TRBV2; J: TRBJ2-7; D: -; CDR3: CASKERTETYEQYF; DNA: TGTGCCAGCAAAGAAAGGACCGAGACCTACGAGCAGTACTTC
size: -; V: TRBV5-4; J: TRBJ2-3; D: TRBD2; CDR3: CASSRVAGDTQYF; DNA: TGTGCCAGCAGCAGGGTAGCGGGAGATACGCAGTATTTT
size: -; V: TRBV15; J: TRBJ1-3; D: TRBD1; CDR3: CATTGGSGNTIYF; DNA: TGTGCCACCACAGGGGGCTCTGGAAACACCATATATTTT
size: many; V: TRBV7-8; J: TRBJ2-2; D: TRBD2; CDR3: CASSRAGTSGRIANTGELFF; DNA: TGTGCCAGCAGCCGGGCCGGGACTAGCGGGAGGATCGCGAACACCGGGGAGCTGTTTTTT
size: many; V: TRBV5-1; J: TRBJ2-7; D: -; CDR3: CASALTVSYEQYF; DNA: TGCGCCAGCGCCTTGACAGTTTCCTACGAGCAGTACTTC
size: many; V: TRBV6-6; J: TRBJ1-5; D: -; CDR3: CASRVQGKANQPQHF; DNA: TGTGCCAGCAGGGTCCAGGGGAAGGCTAATCAGCCCCAGCATTTT
size: once; V: TRBV20-1; J: TRBJ1-5; D: -; CDR3: CSAPDRGQPQHF; DNA: TGCAGTGCTCCAGACAGAGGCCAGCCCCAGCATTTT
size: -; V: TRBV5-6; J: TRBJ2-5; D: TRBD1; CDR3: CASKDGTGVGETQYF; DNA: TGTGCCAGCAAGGACGGGACAGGGGTAGGGGAGACCCAGTACTTC
size: -; V: TRBV3-1; J: TRBJ2-1; D: TRBD2; CDR3: CASSHPGLAGVSGNEQFF; DNA: TGTGCCAGCAGCCACCCGGGACTAGCGGGAGTTTCTGGCAATGAGCAGTTCTTC
size: -; V: TRBV7-3; J: TRBJ2-7; D: TRBD1; CDR3: CASSASRTGFYEQYF; DNA: TGTGCCAGCAGTGCTAGTCGGACAGGGTTCTACGAGCAGTACTTC
size: many; V: TRBV11-2; J: TRBJ2-3; D: TRBD2; CDR3: CASSRQAGVGDTQYF; DNA: TGTGCCAGCAGCCGCCAGGCGGGAGTGGGAGATACGCAGTATTTT
size: many; V: TRBV6-2/TRBV6-3; J: TRBJ2-1; D: -; CDR3: CASSLVYVSYNEQFF; DNA: TGTGCCAGCAGCCTCGTGTATGTCTCCTACAATGAGCAGTTCTTC
size: -; V: TRBV14; J: TRBJ1-2; D: TRBD1; CDR3: CASSLQGIGYTF; DNA: TGTGCCAGCAGCCTACAGGGGATTGGCTACACCTTC
size: -; V: TRBV5-1; J: TRBJ2-6; D: -; CDR3: CASSGGSGANVLTF; DNA: TGCGCCAGCAGCGGGGGGTCTGGGGCCAACGTCCTGACTTTC
size: few; V: TRBV6-6; J: TRBJ1-5; D: -; CDR3: CASTLDGSQQPQHF; DNA: TGTGCCAGCACCCTCGACGGGTCACAACAGCCCCAGCATTTT
size: many; V: TRBV15; J: TRBJ1-3; D: TRBD1; CDR3: CATSRRAGGSTGNTIYF; DNA: TGTGCCACCAGCAGGAGGGCAGGGGGGTCTACTGGAAACACCATATATTTT